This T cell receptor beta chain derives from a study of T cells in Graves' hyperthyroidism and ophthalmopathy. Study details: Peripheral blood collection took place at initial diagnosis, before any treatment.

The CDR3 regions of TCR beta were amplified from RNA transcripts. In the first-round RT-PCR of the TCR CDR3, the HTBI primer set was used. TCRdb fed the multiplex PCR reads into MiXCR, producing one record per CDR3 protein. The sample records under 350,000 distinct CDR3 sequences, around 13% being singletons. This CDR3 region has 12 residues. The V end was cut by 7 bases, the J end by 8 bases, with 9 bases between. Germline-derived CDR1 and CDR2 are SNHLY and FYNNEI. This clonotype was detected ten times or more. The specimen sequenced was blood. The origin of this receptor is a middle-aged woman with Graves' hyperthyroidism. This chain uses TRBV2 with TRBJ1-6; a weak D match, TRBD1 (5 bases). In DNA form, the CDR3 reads TGTGCCAGCAACTCAGGGCATTCACCCCTCCACTTT. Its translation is CASNSGHSPLHF.